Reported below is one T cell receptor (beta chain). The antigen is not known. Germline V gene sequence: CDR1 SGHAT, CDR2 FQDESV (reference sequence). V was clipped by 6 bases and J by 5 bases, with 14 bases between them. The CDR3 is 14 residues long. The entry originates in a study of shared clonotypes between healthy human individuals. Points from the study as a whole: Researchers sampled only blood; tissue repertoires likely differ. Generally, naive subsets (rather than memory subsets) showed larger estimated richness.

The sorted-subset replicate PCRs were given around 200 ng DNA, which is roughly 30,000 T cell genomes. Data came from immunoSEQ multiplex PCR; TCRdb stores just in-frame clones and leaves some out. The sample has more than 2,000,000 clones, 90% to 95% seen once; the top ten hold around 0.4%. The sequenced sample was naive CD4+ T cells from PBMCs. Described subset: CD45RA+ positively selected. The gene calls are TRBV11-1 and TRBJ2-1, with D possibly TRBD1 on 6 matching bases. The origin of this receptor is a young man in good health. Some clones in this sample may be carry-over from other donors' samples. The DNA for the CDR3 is TGTGCCAGCAGTCCTGAGAGACAGGACAATGAGCAGTTCTTC. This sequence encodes CASSPERQDNEQFF.